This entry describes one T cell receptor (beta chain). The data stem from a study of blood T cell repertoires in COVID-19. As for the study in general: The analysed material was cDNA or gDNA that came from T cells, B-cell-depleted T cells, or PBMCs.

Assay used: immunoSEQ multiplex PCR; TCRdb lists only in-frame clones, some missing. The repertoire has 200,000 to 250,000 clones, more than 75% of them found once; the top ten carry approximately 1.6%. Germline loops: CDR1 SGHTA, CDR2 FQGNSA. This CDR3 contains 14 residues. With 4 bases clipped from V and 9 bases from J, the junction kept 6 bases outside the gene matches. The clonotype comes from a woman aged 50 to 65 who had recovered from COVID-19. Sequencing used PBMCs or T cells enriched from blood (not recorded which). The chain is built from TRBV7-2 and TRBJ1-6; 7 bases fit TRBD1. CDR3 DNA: TGTGCCAGCAGCTACCTCGAGGGGGCTTCACCCCTCCACTTT. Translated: CASSYLEGASPLHF.